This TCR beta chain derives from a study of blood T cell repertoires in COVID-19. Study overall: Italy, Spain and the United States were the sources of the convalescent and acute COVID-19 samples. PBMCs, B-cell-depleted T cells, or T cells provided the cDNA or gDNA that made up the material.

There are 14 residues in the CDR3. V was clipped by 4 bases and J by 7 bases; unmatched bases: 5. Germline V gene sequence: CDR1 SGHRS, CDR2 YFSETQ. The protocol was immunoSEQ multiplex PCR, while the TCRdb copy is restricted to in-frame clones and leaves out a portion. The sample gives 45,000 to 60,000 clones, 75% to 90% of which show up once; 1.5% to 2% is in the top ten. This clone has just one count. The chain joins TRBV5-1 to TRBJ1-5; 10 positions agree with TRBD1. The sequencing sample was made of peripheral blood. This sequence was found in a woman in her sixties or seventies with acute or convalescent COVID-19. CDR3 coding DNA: TGCGCCAGCAGCCCCGGGACAGGGGAACAGCCCCAGCATTTT. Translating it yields CASSPGTGEQPQHF.